This is a list of T cell receptor beta chains from one sample in a study of blood T cell repertoires in COVID-19. TCRdb keeps only in-frame clones here, not all; method: immunoSEQ multiplex PCR. The top ten clones hold over 25% of a sample with roughly 63,000 clones, 74% of them seen once. The specimen sequenced was peripheral blood. The receptors originated from a woman older than 75 with acute or convalescent COVID-19. CDR3s include the opening cysteine and the closing phenylalanine or tryptophan. Fields, in order: J gene, clone size, V gene, D gene, CDR3 protein, CDR3 DNA. A D gene is named only where the DNA matches it firmly. The listing skips clone size in some rows; elsewhere it reads once, few, many or a size class.

>TRBJ2-1|-|TRBV19|TRBD2
CASSSGTSGRFDEQFF
TGTGCCAGTAGTTCGGGGACTAGCGGGAGGTTCGATGAGCAGTTCTTC
>TRBJ1-3|-|TRBV18|-
CASSPQGTLGNTIYF
TGTGCCAGCTCACCACAGGGGACATTAGGAAACACCATATATTTT
>TRBJ2-1|-|TRBV19|TRBD2
CASSTPGLAGEGPKRYYNEQFF
TGTGCCAGTAGTACCCCGGGACTAGCGGGAGAGGGTCCAAAGCGGTACTACAATGAGCAGTTCTTC
>TRBJ1-2|-|TRBV28|-
CASSSLGRAYGYTF
TGTGCCAGCAGTTCCCTTGGGAGGGCCTATGGCTACACCTTC
>TRBJ2-1|-|TRBV4-2|TRBD2
CASSQEPGLAYNEQFF
TGTGCCAGCAGCCAAGAGCCGGGACTAGCCTACAATGAGCAGTTCTTC
>TRBJ2-2|few|TRBV9|-
CASSVLTAATGELFF
TGTGCCAGCAGCGTATTAACAGCTGCCACCGGGGAGCTGTTTTTT
>TRBJ1-2|-|TRBV30|-
CAWSGRQVANYGYTF
TGTGCCTGGAGTGGGCGACAGGTCGCTAACTATGGCTACACCTTC
>TRBJ1-5|-|TRBV27|-
CASGRQPYSNQPQHF
TGTGCCAGTGGTAGACAACCTTATAGCAATCAGCCCCAGCATTTT
>TRBJ1-6|once|TRBV5-1|TRBD1
CASSPGTAVGNSPLHF
TGCGCCAGCAGCCCTGGGACAGCGGTGGGTAATTCACCCCTCCACTTT
>TRBJ2-5|-|TRBV4-3|-
CASSQDFRVEETQYF
TGCGCCAGCAGCCAAGATTTCAGGGTTGAGGAGACCCAGTACTTC
>TRBJ2-3|-|TRBV6-1|-
CASSVGAHFNPADTQYF
TGTGCCAGCAGTGTAGGGGCACATTTCAACCCGGCAGATACGCAGTATTTT
>TRBJ2-4|-|TRBV11-2|-
CASTVSGIQYF
TGTGCCAGCACCGTCAGCGGCATTCAGTACTTC
>TRBJ2-7|-|TRBV5-1|-
CASSLVLAGEQYF
TGCGCCAGCAGCTTGGTTCTAGCTGGGGAGCAGTACTTC
>TRBJ2-1|once|TRBV7-2|TRBD2
CASSLDLAGEEVRFF
TGTGCCAGCAGCTTAGATTTAGCGGGAGAGGAGGTTCGGTTCTTC
>TRBJ1-2|-|TRBV4-3|TRBD1
CASSSRDRGYYGYTF
TGCGCCAGCAGCTCCCGGGACAGGGGGTACTATGGCTACACCTTC
>TRBJ1-5|-|TRBV28|-
CASSLKTGLRNQPQHF
TGTGCCAGCAGTTTAAAAACAGGGCTGAGGAATCAGCCCCAGCATTTT
>TRBJ2-2|-|TRBV30|-
CAWSVELNTGELFF
TGTGCCTGGAGTGTTGAACTAAACACCGGGGAGCTGTTTTTT
>TRBJ1-2|-|TRBV7-2|-
CASSLVLAGQTYGYTF
TGTGCCAGCAGCTTAGTATTAGCTGGCCAGACCTATGGCTACACCTTC
>TRBJ2-2|-|TRBV10-2|TRBD1
CASIGDREAGELFF
TGCGCCAGCATCGGGGACAGAGAGGCCGGGGAGCTGTTTTTT
>TRBJ2-2|-|TRBV19|-
CASSIVFAGGELFF
TGTGCCAGTAGTATAGTTTTTGCGGGAGGGGAGCTGTTTTTT
>TRBJ2-1|-|TRBV7-2|TRBD2
CASSLGTSGYNEQFF
TGTGCCAGCAGCTTAGGGACTAGCGGCTACAATGAGCAGTTCTTC
>TRBJ2-6|-|TRBV7-9|-
CASSGTGRGTGANVLTF
TGTGCCAGCAGCGGTACAGGGAGAGGGACCGGGGCCAACGTCCTGACTTTC
>TRBJ2-7|-|TRBV6-5|TRBD1
CASSLTGFGQYF
TGTGCCAGCAGTTTGACAGGGTTCGGGCAGTACTTC
>TRBJ1-1|-|TRBV18|-
CASSPANTEAFF
TGTGCCAGCTCACCGGCCAACACTGAAGCTTTCTTT
>TRBJ1-1|-|TRBV16|-
CASSPGGGDTEAFF
TGTGCCAGCAGCCCGGGGGGGGGAGACACTGAAGCTTTCTTT
>TRBJ2-3|-|TRBV5-1|-
CASTSGRWTDTQYF
TGCGCCAGCACGAGCGGGCGGTGGACAGATACGCAGTATTTT
>TRBJ2-7|-|TRBV5-1|-
CASSPDTLRPEQYF
TGCGCCAGCAGCCCAGACACCTTAAGGCCCGAGCAGTACTTC
>TRBJ2-3|-|TRBV19|TRBD1
CASRRGTGGGTDTQYF
TGTGCCAGTAGACGCGGGACAGGGGGCGGGACAGATACGCAGTATTTT
>TRBJ2-3|few|TRBV7-2|-
CASSLARRGPRSGPSTDTQYF
TGTGCCAGCAGCTTAGCGCGCAGGGGTCCCAGGTCGGGACCTAGCACAGATACGCAGTATTTT
>TRBJ1-2|-|TRBV4-2|-
CASSQDQGPGGYTF
TGTGCCAGCAGCCAAGATCAGGGTCCGGGTGGCTACACCTTC
>TRBJ2-5|-|TRBV7-2|TRBD2
CASSLTSGRGGKTQYF
TGTGCCAGCAGCCTGACTAGCGGGAGAGGGGGAAAGACCCAGTACTTC
>TRBJ1-3|-|TRBV18|-
CASSPRDTDSGNTIYF
TGTGCCAGCTCACCTCGGGACACCGACTCTGGAAACACCATATATTTT
>TRBJ2-3|few|TRBV11-2|TRBD2
CASSPGLAGSDTQYF
TGTGCCAGCAGCCCAGGACTAGCTGGATCAGATACGCAGTATTTT
>TRBJ1-3|-|TRBV19|-
CASTVGSGNTIYF
TGTGCCAGTACAGTTGGCTCTGGAAACACCATATATTTT
>TRBJ2-7|-|TRBV6-2/TRBV6-3|-
CASSYSATDSGGHEQYF
TGTGCCAGCAGTTACTCTGCCACGGACAGCGGTGGCCACGAGCAGTACTTC
>TRBJ2-6|-|TRBV28|TRBD1
CASTPGPMTGIGANVLTF
TGTGCCAGCACTCCCGGACCCATGACAGGGATAGGAGCCAACGTCCTGACTTTC
>TRBJ2-5|few|TRBV19|TRBD2
CASSIGSLAGAQETQYF
TGTGCCAGTAGTATTGGCTCTCTAGCGGGAGCCCAAGAGACCCAGTACTTC
>TRBJ1-1|-|TRBV7-8|-
CASSLESLVAMNTEAFF
TGTGCCAGCAGCTTAGAATCGCTAGTCGCAATGAACACTGAAGCTTTCTTT
>TRBJ2-5|-|TRBV7-3|-
CASSQGSQETQYF
TGTGCCAGCAGCCAGGGATCCCAAGAGACCCAGTACTTC
>TRBJ2-7|-|TRBV18|TRBD1
CASSPRDGQGQGLYEQYF
TGTGCCAGCTCACCACGAGATGGACAGGGACAGGGACTATACGAGCAGTACTTC
>TRBJ1-1|-|TRBV29-1|TRBD1
CSVGAATGGPDAFF
TGCAGCGTTGGCGCAGCTACAGGGGGCCCCGACGCTTTCTTT
>TRBJ1-5|-|TRBV28|TRBD1
CASSLTGGYYQPQHF
TGTGCCAGCAGCCTGACAGGGGGGTATTATCAGCCCCAGCATTTT
>TRBJ1-6|-|TRBV6-5|-
CASRERRPNSPLHF
TGTGCCAGCAGGGAGCGGCGCCCCAATTCACCCCTCCACTTT
>TRBJ2-1|-|TRBV24-1|TRBD2
CATSDPDSGRPYNEQFF
TGTGCCACCAGTGATCCCGATAGCGGGAGACCCTACAATGAGCAGTTCTTC
>TRBJ1-2|-|TRBV12-3/TRBV12-4|TRBD1
CASRVPGQGSCTF
TGTGCCAGCAGAGTCCCGGGACAGGGCTCTTGCACCTTC
>TRBJ1-2|few|TRBV9|TRBD1
CASSVTRTGGYGYTF
TGTGCCAGCAGCGTAACCAGGACAGGGGGTTATGGCTACACCTTC
>TRBJ2-7|-|TRBV25-1|-
CASSATVSEQYF
TGTGCCAGCAGTGCAACTGTCTCCGAGCAGTACTTC
>TRBJ2-2|-|TRBV7-2|-
CASSLNGVGELFF
TGTGCCAGCAGCTTGAACGGGGTCGGGGAGCTGTTTTTT
>TRBJ2-7|-|TRBV9|TRBD2
CASSVQTGTSGVSYEQYF
TGTGCCAGCAGCGTACAGACCGGGACTAGCGGGGTCTCCTACGAGCAGTACTTC
>TRBJ1-1|-|TRBV19|-
CASSIGPSAQKAFF
TGTGCCAGTAGTATAGGGCCGTCAGCGCAAAAAGCTTTCTTT
>TRBJ2-5|-|TRBV10-1|TRBD2
CASRSGGPGETQYF
TGCGCCAGCAGGTCGGGAGGGCCTGGGGAGACCCAGTACTTC
>TRBJ2-3|few|TRBV15|-
CATSRDIGSGNTDTQYF
TGTGCCACCAGCAGAGATATAGGTAGCGGAAACACAGATACGCAGTATTTT
>TRBJ2-1|once|TRBV28|TRBD2
CASLPPGGRAYNEQFF
TGTGCCAGCCTACCACCGGGGGGGAGGGCCTACAATGAGCAGTTCTTC
>TRBJ2-1|-|TRBV6-2/TRBV6-3|TRBD2
CASSFEGGETFF
TGTGCCAGCAGTTTTGAGGGAGGGGAGACGTTCTTC
>TRBJ2-2|medium-sized|TRBV5-1|-
CASSSPEGVNTGELFF
TGCGCCAGCAGCTCTCCCGAAGGGGTTAACACCGGGGAGCTGTTTTTT
>TRBJ2-4|-|TRBV5-4|-
CASSVAGRDIQYF
TGTGCCAGCAGCGTGGCCGGGCGGGACATTCAGTACTTC
>TRBJ2-7|-|TRBV7-9|TRBD2
CASVSASGTSRYEQYF
TGTGCCAGCGTCTCCGCAAGCGGGACTAGTCGGTACGAGCAGTACTTC
>TRBJ2-1|once|TRBV19|TRBD2
CASSMRVAGGGNEQFF
TGTGCCAGTAGTATGCGAGTGGCGGGAGGGGGGAATGAGCAGTTCTTC
>TRBJ2-7|-|TRBV28|TRBD2
CASSVPSGGPYEQYF
TGTGCCAGCAGTGTCCCTTCGGGGGGGCCCTACGAGCAGTACTTC
>TRBJ2-2|-|TRBV6-2/TRBV6-3|TRBD2
CASSYLASGRRELFF
TGTGCCAGCAGTTACTTGGCTAGCGGGAGAAGGGAGCTGTTTTTT